Listed below are T cell receptor beta chains from one sample, sequenced in a study of type 1 regulatory T cells. Antigen specificity for these receptors is unknown. One entry per CDR3 protein results from TCRdb running MiXCR on the reads. The sample records tens of thousands of distinct CDR3 sequences, 72% being singletons. The sequenced material came from cultured T cells, either the whole culture or a sorted T cell fraction (not recorded which). Receptors originate from a human donor in good health. Both conserved end residues are part of each CDR3. The D gene is left open where the match is weak. Only part of the rows carry a size: once, few, many, or a class if the clone is expanded.

TRBJ2-1	TRBV5-6	TRBD2	-	TGTGCCAGCAGCTCTGGACTAGCGGGGAGAAATGAGCAGTTCTTC	CASSSGLAGRNEQFF
TRBJ1-4	TRBV20-1	-	once	TGCAGTGCTAACCCCCCGGGAAAACTGTTTTTT	CSANPPGKLFF
TRBJ1-5	TRBV6-6	TRBD1	-	TGTGCCAGCAGTTACTCAGAGGGGGCTACTGATCAGCCCCAGCATTTT	CASSYSEGATDQPQHF
TRBJ2-2	TRBV19	TRBD1	-	TGTGCCAGTAGTATTGACAGGGGGTCCGGGGAGCTGTTTTTT	CASSIDRGSGELFF
TRBJ1-5	TRBV6-2/TRBV6-3	-	-	TGTGCCAGCAGTTCCGGGACCCGGGGTCAGCCCCAGCATTTT	CASSSGTRGQPQHF
TRBJ2-7	TRBV20-1	TRBD1	-	TGCAGTGCTAGAGGGGCAGGGGGCTTCTCCTACGAGCAGTACTTC	CSARGAGGFSYEQYF
TRBJ2-1	TRBV2	TRBD1	-	TGTGCCAGCAGTGAAGTAGGGGCCCAACAGGGGGATGAGCAGTTCTTC	CASSEVGAQQGDEQFF
TRBJ1-1	TRBV21-1	-	-	TGTGCCAGCAGCGCATACAGGGCGTATTGCACTGAAGCTTTCTTT	CASSAYRAYCTEAFF
TRBJ2-7	TRBV20-1	TRBD1	once	TGCAGTGCCGAACGGCGACAGGGGAATAACTACGAGCAGTACTTC	CSAERRQGNNYEQYF
TRBJ2-2	TRBV18	TRBD1	-	TGTGCCAGCTCACCACAGAGACAGGGGGCGACCGGGGAGCTGTTTTTT	CASSPQRQGATGELFF
TRBJ2-1	TRBV5-1	TRBD1	-	TGCGCCATCAGCTTGTCTTCAGGGGGCGCGTATGAGCAGTTCTTC	CAISLSSGGAYEQFF
TRBJ1-2	TRBV7-2	-	-	TGTGCCAGCAGCTTAGGTTCCGACCCCGATGGCTACACCTTC	CASSLGSDPDGYTF
TRBJ2-1	TRBV12-3/TRBV12-4	-	-	TGTGCCACCCGGTCGGGGGGCCCATTCGATGAGCAGTTCTTC	CATRSGGPFDEQFF
TRBJ2-3	TRBV6-6	-	-	TGTGCCAGCACCTACGCCCCCCCTTCACGGCTAGCTAGAAGCACAGATACGCAATATTTT	CASTYAPPSRLARSTDTQYF
TRBJ1-5	TRBV19	-	-	TGTGCCAGTAGTGCACAGGGTCAGCCCCAGCATTTT	CASSAQGQPQHF
TRBJ2-7	TRBV12-3/TRBV12-4	TRBD2	-	TGTGCCAGCAGCCCCGGGGTAGCGGGTCCCTACGAGCAGTACTTC	CASSPGVAGPYEQYF
TRBJ2-3	TRBV3-1	-	-	TGTGCCAGCAGCCAAGAACCAATCGGCGATACGCAGTATTTT	CASSQEPIGDTQYF
TRBJ1-5	TRBV7-2	-	-	TGTGCTAGCAGCCCGAGGACCGGGGGCAATCAGCCCCAGCATTTT	CASSPRTGGNQPQHF
TRBJ1-1	TRBV12-5	-	-	TGTGCTAGTGGTTTGGAGACGACGGAAGCTTTCTTT	CASGLETTEAFF
TRBJ2-3	TRBV30	TRBD2	-	TGTGCCTGGACCGGGCTAGCGGGGCGCACAGATACGCAGTATTTT	CAWTGLAGRTDTQYF
TRBJ2-3	TRBV4-1	TRBD1	-	TGCGCCAGCAGCCAAACTGACAGGGGCTTGGATACGCAGTATTTT	CASSQTDRGLDTQYF
TRBJ2-2	TRBV2	TRBD1	-	TGTGCCAGCAGTGGCCAGGGGGCGGTCACCGGGGAGCTGTTTTTT	CASSGQGAVTGELFF
TRBJ2-1	TRBV3-1	-	once	TGTGCCAGCAGCCAAAGGGGCAATGAGCAGTTCTTC	CASSQRGNEQFF
TRBJ2-5	TRBV10-3	-	few	TGTGCCACCGTAGGGGACGGCCGGGGTGGTGCCCAGTACTTC	CATVGDGRGGAQYF
TRBJ2-1	TRBV4-3	-	once	TGCGCCAGCAGCCAAGATGAGGGGGGCGTCAGGAATGAGCAGTTCTTC	CASSQDEGGVRNEQFF
TRBJ1-1	TRBV29-1	-	-	TGCAGCGGGACGGACACTCTGAACACTGAAGCTTTCTTT	CSGTDTLNTEAFF
TRBJ2-3	TRBV12-3/TRBV12-4	-	-	TGTGCCAGCACCAGGGAGTCGGGGACCCAAGCAGATACGCAGTATTTT	CASTRESGTQADTQYF
TRBJ2-4	TRBV12-3/TRBV12-4	TRBD2	-	TGTGCCAGCAGTCCGGGACTAGCGGGGAGGAACATTCAGTACTTC	CASSPGLAGRNIQYF
TRBJ1-5	TRBV15	-	-	TGTGCCACCAGCAGAGATGTGCGACAGCCCCAGCATTTT	CATSRDVRQPQHF
TRBJ2-6	TRBV15	-	-	TGTGCCACCAGCAGGGCACAGGACTTCCTCTCTGGGGCCAACGTCCTGACTTTC	CATSRAQDFLSGANVLTF
TRBJ2-7	TRBV20-1	TRBD2	-	TGCAGTGCTAGTGCCCAAGCGGGGGCTTCCTACGAGCAGTACTTC	CSASAQAGASYEQYF
TRBJ1-2	TRBV30	-	-	TGTGCCTGGAGTGTAAAGGGGACTTATGGCTACACCTTC	CAWSVKGTYGYTF
TRBJ2-7	TRBV14	TRBD2	-	TGTGCCAGCAGCTCGACGACTAGCGGGGGATACGAGCAGTACTTC	CASSSTTSGGYEQYF
TRBJ2-5	TRBV5-4	-	once	TGTGCCAGCAGCTTCCCGGGGGAAGAGACCCAGTACTTC	CASSFPGEETQYF
TRBJ2-5	TRBV20-1	-	-	TGCAGTGTGGTACTTTTGGAGATCCAGTACTTC	CSVVLLEIQYF
TRBJ1-2	TRBV12-3/TRBV12-4	-	-	TGTGCCAGCAGGGGGACTGGGAATGATGGCTACACCTTC	CASRGTGNDGYTF
TRBJ1-2	TRBV6-5	-	once	TGTGCCAGCAGTTACTCCCGAAGGGACTATGGCTACACCTTC	CASSYSRRDYGYTF
TRBJ2-1	TRBV7-2	TRBD2	-	TGTGCCAGCAGCACGGGACTAGCGGGGGATGAGCAGTTCTTC	CASSTGLAGDEQFF
TRBJ2-7	TRBV7-2	TRBD1	-	TGTGCCAGCAGCTTCGGACAGGTCCCCCCCTACGAGCAGTACTTC	CASSFGQVPPYEQYF
TRBJ2-5	TRBV2	-	-	TGTGCCAGCAGTTCCCAAGAGACCCAGTACTTC	CASSSQETQYF
TRBJ2-5	TRBV6-5	TRBD2	-	TGTGCCAGCAGTCCGGGACTAGCGAGAGAGACCCAGTACTTC	CASSPGLARETQYF
TRBJ2-1	TRBV11-3	-	-	TGTGCCAGCAGCTCATACAGGGTTACCGGCAATGAGCAGTTCTTC	CASSSYRVTGNEQFF
TRBJ1-1	TRBV2	-	-	TGTGCCAGCAGTCCGGGACTCGGGGACACTGAAGCTTACTTT	CASSPGLGDTEAYF
TRBJ2-1	TRBV5-1	-	-	TGCGCCAGCAGCCCCCTAGGGGGAAGGGCTCAGTTCTTC	CASSPLGGRAQFF
TRBJ1-2	TRBV10-3	-	-	TGTGCCATCAGTGCGGGGGGCGTAATCTATGGCTACACCTTC	CAISAGGVIYGYTF
TRBJ2-1	TRBV2	-	once	TGTGCCAGCAGTGTAGAGGCAGGGGTAGATGAGCAGTTCTTC	CASSVEAGVDEQFF
TRBJ1-1	TRBV4-3	-	few	TGCGCCAGCAGCCAAGAAGGCCAGGGTGGTGAAGCTTTCTTT	CASSQEGQGGEAFF